The clone carrying this TCR beta chain was observed a single time. The data were taken from a study of OX40 agonist ivuxolimab in advanced cancers. Repertoires were generated with immunoSEQ multiplex PCR, while TCRdb's copy carries only in-frame clones and drops some. The sample includes tens of thousands of clones, around 78% of them seen just once. Cycle 7 day 1, cycle 4 day 1, and baseline were the timepoints at which blood was sampled. Germline values: CDR1 MNHNY, CDR2 SVGAGI (reference sequence). V gave up 4 bases and J gave up 2 bases; unmatched junction bases: 7. The CDR3 has 16 amino acids. The V gene is TRBV6-6, the J gene TRBJ2-1; 8 bases are a match to TRBD1. The TCR comes from an adult with an advanced solid tumor such as melanoma, head and neck, liver or kidney cancer. The source was CD4+ or CD8+ T cells sorted from blood, collected in a trial of the OX40 agonist ivuxolimab. Here the CDR3 DNA reads TGTGCCAGCAGTTCTCCGGACAGGGCGGCCTACAATGAGCAGTTCTTC. Translating it yields CASSSPDRAAYNEQFF.